This T cell receptor beta chain stems from a study of cytomegalovirus exposure and HLA in healthy donors. Looking at the study overall: An earlier analysis identified 120 million or so unique TCR beta sequences in about 179 million T cells. Study outcomes and limitations: Earlier results showed most TCR beta V segments being productive about 90% or about 30% of the time.

Turning to this clone: Its antigen remains unidentified.

A multiplex PCR was run with 60 Vbeta primers and 13 Jbeta primers. Here immunoSEQ multiplex PCR was the method, and the copy in TCRdb shows in-frame clones only, minus some. The data hold roughly 100,000 clones, with about 67% observed a single time. The clonotype originates from a woman younger than 35 in good health and CMV-seropositive. Material: PBMCs.

As DNA, the CDR3 is TGCGCCAGCAGCCAGGGACAGGGGGAAACCGGGGAGCTGTTTTTT. It translates to CASSQGQGETGELFF. The V gene is TRBV5-1, the J gene TRBJ2-2; TRBD1 agrees at 11 bases. Germline assignment: CDR1 SGHRS and CDR2 YFSETQ. Losses at the gene ends were 4 bases for V and 5 bases for J; bases not matched to a gene: 4. The CDR3 extends over 15 amino acids. Complete variable domain (other parts from reference TRBV5-1 and TRBJ2-2): KAGVTQTPRYLIKTRGQQVTLSCSPISGHRSVSWYQQTPGQGLQFLFEYFSETQRNKGNFPGRFSGRQFSNSRSEMNVSTLELGDSALYLCASSQGQGETGELFFGEGSRLTVL.